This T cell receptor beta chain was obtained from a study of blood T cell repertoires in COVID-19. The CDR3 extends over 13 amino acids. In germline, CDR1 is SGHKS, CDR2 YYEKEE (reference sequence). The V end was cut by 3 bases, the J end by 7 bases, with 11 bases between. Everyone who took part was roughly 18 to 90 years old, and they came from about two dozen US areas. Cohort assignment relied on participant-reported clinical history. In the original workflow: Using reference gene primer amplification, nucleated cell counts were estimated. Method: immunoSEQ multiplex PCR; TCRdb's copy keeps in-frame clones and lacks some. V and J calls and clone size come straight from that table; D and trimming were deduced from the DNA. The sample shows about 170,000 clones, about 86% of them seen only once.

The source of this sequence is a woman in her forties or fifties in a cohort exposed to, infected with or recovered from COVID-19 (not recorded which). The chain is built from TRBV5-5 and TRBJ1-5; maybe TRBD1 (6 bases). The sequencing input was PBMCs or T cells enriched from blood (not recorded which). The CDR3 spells CASSSTGPQPQHF. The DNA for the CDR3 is TGTGCCAGCAGCTCTACAGGGCCCCAGCCCCAGCATTTT. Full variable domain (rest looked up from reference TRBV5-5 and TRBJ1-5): DAGVTQSPTHLIKTRGQQVTLRCSPISGHKSVSWYQQVLGQGPQFIFQYYEKEERGRGNFPDRFSARQFPNYSSELNVNALLLGDSALYLCASSSTGPQPQHFGDGTRLSIL.